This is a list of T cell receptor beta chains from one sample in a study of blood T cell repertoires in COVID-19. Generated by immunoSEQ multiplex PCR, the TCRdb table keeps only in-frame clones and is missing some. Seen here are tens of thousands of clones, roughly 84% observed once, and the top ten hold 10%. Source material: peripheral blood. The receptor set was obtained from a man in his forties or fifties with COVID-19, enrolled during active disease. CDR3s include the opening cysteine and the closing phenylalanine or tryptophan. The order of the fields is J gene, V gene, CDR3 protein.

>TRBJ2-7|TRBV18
CASSGTGRMRSYEQYF
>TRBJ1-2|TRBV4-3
CASSPHTKYGYTF
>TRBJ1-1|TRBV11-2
CASSPRTLNTEAFF
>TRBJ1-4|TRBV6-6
CASTTGQYNEKLFF
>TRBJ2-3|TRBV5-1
CASSLLAGYSDTQYF
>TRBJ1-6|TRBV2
CASRIDRAGNSPLHF
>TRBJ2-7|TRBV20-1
CSARTAGEQYF
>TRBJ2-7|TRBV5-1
CASRATGFLYEQYF
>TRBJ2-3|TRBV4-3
CASKEGLAADTQYF
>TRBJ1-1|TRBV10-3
CAISGTGVNTEAFF
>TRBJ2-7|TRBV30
CAWTRGPYEQYF
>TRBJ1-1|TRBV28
CASSSSGGGSTEAFF
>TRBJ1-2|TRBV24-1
CATSEGGDSNYGYTF
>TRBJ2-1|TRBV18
CASSPVDRGEQFF
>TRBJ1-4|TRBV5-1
CASSPGQVTTNEKLFF
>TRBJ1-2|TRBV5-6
CASSSLPGQGYYGYTF
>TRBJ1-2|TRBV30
CAWRRGGPYTF
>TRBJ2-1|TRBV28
CASTSGTSGTSGSDEQFF
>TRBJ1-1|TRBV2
CASSPRPTLNTEAFF
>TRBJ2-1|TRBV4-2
CASSQLGRTSGFSQGNEQFF
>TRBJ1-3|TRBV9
CASSPTEYSGNTIYF
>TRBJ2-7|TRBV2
CASSEVGKRDSYEQYF
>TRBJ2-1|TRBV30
CAWSDDRGVIGNEQFF
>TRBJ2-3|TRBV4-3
CASSQGLARDTQYF
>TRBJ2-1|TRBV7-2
CASRRGGIRNEQFF
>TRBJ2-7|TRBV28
CASNLRQGSYEQYF
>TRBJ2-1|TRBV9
CASRPPGLDYNEQFF
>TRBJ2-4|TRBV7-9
CASSFYSTRNIQYF
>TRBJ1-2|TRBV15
CATSSEEENGYTF
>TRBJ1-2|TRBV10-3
CAISKTGGAVDGYTF
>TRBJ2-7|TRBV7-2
CASSLDTSGGYEQYF
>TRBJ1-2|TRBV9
CASSPGQAHNYGYTF
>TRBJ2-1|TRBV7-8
CASSPSARVTYNEQFF
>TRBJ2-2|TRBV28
CASSQPGQGVGGELFF
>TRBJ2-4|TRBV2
CASTGVGVAKNIQYF
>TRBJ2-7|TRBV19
CASSIGSGSSYEQYF
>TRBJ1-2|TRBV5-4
CASGQGAPGYTF
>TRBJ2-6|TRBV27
CASSSRDRVVTGANVLTF
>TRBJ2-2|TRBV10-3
CATRLGDTGELFF
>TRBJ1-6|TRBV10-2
CASRGTGPYNSPLHF
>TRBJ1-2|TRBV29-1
CSVESDTDYGYTF